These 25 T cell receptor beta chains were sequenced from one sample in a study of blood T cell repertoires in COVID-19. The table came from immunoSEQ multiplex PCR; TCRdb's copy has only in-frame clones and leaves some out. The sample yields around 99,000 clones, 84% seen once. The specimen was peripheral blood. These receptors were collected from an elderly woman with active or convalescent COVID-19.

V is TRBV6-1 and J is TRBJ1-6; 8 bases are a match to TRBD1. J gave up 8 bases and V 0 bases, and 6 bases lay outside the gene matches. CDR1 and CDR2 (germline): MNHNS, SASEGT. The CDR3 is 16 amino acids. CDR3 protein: CASSEALHRGYSPLHF. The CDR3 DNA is TGTGCCAGCAGTGAAGCGCTGCACAGGGGGTATTCACCCCTCCACTTT.

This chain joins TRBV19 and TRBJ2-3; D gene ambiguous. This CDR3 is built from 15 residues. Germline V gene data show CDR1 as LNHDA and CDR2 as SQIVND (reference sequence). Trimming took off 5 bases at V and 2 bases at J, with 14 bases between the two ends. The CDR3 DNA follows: TGTGCCAGTAGTTTACCCGGGTCTCTCACAGATACGCAGTATTTT. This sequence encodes CASSLPGSLTDTQYF.

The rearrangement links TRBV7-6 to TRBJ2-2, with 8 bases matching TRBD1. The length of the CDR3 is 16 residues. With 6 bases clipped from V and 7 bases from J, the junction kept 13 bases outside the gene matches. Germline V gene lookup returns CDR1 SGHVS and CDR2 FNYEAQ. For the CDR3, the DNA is TGTGCCAGCAGTCAGAGACAGGGGACGGGGGTCGGGGAGCTGTTTTTT. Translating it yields CASSQRQGTGVGELFF.

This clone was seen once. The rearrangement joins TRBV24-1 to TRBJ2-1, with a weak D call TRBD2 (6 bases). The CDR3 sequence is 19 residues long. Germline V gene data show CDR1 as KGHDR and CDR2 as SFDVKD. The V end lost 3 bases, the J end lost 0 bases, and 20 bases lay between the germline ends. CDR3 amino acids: CATSDPAGGELSSYNEQFF. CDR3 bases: TGTGCCACCAGTGATCCTGCCGGCGGGGAGTTGAGCTCCTACAATGAGCAGTTCTTC.

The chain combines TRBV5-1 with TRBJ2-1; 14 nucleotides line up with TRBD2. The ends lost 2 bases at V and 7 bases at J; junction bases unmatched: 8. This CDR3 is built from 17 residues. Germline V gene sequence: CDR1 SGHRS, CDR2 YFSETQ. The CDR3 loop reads CASSFAPGTSGRNEQFF. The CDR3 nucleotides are TGCGCCAGCAGCTTCGCTCCCGGGACTAGCGGGAGAAATGAGCAGTTCTTC.

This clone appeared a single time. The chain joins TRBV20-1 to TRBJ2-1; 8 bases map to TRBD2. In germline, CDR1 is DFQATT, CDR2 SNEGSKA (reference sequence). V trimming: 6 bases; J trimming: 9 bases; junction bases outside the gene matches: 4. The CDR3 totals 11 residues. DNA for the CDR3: TGCAGTGCAACGACTAGCGTTGAGCAGTTCTTC. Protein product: CSATTSVEQFF.

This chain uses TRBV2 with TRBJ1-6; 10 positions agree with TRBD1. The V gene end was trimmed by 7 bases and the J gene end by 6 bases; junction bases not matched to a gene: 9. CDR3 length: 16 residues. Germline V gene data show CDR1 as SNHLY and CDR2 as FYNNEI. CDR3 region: CASILDRGNTNSPLHF. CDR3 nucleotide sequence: TGTGCCAGCATTCTGGACAGGGGGAATACTAATTCACCCCTCCACTTT.

The CDR3 DNA follows: TGTGCCAGCAGTTTGGGAGGGGCAAGTGAAGCTTTCTTT. Its translation: CASSLGGASEAFF. The chain links TRBV2 to TRBJ1-1; TRBD1 might be the D (5 bases). The V end lost 5 bases, the J end lost 7 bases, and 14 bases lay between the germline ends. This CDR3 contains 13 residues. Germline CDR1 SNHLY, CDR2 FYNNEI.

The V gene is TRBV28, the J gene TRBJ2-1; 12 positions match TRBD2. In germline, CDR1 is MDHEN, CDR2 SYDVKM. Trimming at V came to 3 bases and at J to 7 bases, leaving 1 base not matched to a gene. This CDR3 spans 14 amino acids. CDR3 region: CASSLTSGSNEQFF. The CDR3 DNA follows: TGTGCCAGCAGTTTGACTAGCGGGAGTAATGAGCAGTTCTTC.

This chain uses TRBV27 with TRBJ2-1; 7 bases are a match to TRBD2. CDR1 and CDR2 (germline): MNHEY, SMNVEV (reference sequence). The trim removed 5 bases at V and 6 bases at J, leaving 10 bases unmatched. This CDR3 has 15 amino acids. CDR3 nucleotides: TGTGCCAGCAGTGCCCGGGGGGTGCCCTCCAATGAGCAGTTCTTC. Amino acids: CASSARGVPSNEQFF.

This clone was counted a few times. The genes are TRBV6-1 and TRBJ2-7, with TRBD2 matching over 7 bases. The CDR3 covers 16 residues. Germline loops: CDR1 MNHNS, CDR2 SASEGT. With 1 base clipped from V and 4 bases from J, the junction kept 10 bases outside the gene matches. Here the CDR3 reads CASSEEGRGVPYEQYF. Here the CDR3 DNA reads TGTGCCAGCAGTGAAGAGGGGAGGGGAGTACCATACGAGCAGTACTTC.

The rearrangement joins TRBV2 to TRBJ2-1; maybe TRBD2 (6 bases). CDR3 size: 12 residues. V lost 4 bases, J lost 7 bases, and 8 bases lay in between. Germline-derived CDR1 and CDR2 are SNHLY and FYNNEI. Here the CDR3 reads CASSGAGNEQFF. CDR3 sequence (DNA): TGTGCCAGCAGTGGTGCGGGAAATGAGCAGTTCTTC.

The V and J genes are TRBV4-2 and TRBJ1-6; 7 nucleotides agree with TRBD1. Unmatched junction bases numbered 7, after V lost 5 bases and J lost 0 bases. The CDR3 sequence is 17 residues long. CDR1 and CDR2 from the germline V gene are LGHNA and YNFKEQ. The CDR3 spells CASSSGAGGSYNSPLHF. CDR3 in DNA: TGTGCCAGCAGCTCAGGGGCAGGGGGCTCCTATAATTCACCCCTCCACTTT.

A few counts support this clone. This CDR3 is CASSIGGGGLAGNNEQFF. The CDR3 bases are TGTGCCAGTAGTATAGGAGGGGGGGGACTAGCGGGAAACAATGAGCAGTTCTTC. The chain couples TRBV19 to TRBJ2-1, with TRBD2 identical over 13 bases. Germline V gene lookup returns CDR1 LNHDA and CDR2 SQIVND (reference sequence). The CDR3 consists of 18 residues. J lost 5 bases, V lost 1 base, and 8 bases had no gene match.

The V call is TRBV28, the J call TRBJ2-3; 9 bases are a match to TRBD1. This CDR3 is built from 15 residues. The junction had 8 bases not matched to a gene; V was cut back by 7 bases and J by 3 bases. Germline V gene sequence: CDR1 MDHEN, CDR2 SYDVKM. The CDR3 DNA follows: TGTGCCAGCATCCACAGGGGGCGCGGAACAGATACGCAGTATTTT. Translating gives CASIHRGRGTDTQYF.

This chain's CDR3 is CASSQDDRGNTQYF. The CDR3 nucleotides read TGTGCCAGCAGCCAAGATGACAGGGGAAATACGCAGTATTTT. The chain recombines TRBV3-1 (or the pseudogene TRBV3-2) with TRBJ2-3; 8 nucleotides line up with TRBD1. Trimming took 0 bases from V and 7 from J; bases not matched to a gene: 3. The CDR3 consists of 14 residues. The V gene's germline CDR1 is LGHDT and CDR2 YNNKEL (reference sequence).

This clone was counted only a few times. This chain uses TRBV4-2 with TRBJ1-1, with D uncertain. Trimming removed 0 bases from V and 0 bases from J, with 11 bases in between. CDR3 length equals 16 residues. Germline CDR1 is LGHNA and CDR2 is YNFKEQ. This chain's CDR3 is CASSQDLRALNTEAFF. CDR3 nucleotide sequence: TGTGCCAGCAGCCAAGATCTGAGGGCTCTGAACACTGAAGCTTTCTTT.

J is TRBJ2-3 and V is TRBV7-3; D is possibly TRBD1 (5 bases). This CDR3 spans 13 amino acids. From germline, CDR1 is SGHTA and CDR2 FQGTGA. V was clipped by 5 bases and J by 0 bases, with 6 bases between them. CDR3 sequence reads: CASSRQSTDTQYF. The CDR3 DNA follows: TGTGCCAGCAGCAGACAGAGCACAGATACGCAGTATTTT.

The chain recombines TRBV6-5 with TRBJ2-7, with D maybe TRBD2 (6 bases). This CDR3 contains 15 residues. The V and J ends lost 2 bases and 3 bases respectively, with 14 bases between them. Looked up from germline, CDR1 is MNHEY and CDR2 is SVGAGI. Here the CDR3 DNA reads TGTGCCAGCAGTTACATCTCGGGAGTAGGCTACGAGCAGTACTTC. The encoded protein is CASSYISGVGYEQYF.

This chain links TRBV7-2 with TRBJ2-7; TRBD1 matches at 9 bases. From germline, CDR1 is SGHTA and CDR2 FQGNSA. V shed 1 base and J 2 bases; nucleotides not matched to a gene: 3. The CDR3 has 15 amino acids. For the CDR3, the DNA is TGTGCCAGCAGCTTAGGCGGGACAGGGACCTACGAGCAGTACTTC. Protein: CASSLGGTGTYEQYF.

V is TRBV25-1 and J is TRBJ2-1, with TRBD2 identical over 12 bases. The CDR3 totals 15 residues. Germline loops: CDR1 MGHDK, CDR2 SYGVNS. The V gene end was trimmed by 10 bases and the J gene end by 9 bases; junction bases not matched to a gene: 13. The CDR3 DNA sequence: TGTGCCACTTCTCTCCGACTAGCGGGAGCTGGTGAGCAGTTCTTC. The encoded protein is CATSLRLAGAGEQFF.

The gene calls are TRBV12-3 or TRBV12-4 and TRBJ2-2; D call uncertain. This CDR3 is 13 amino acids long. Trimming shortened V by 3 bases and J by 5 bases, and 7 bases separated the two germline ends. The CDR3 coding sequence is TGTGCCAGCAGTTTTACACAGACCGGGGAGCTGTTTTTT. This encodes CASSFTQTGELFF.

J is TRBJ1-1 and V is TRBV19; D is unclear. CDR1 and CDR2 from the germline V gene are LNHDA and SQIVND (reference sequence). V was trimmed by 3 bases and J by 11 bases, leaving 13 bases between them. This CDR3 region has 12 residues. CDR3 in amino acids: CASSMAGSPAFF. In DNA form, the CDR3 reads TGTGCCAGTAGTATGGCGGGGTCGCCCGCTTTCTTT.

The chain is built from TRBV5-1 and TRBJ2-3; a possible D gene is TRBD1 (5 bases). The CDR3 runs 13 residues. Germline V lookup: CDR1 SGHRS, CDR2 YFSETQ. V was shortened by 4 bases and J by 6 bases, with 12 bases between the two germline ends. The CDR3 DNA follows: TGCGCCAGCAGCCAAGGGGCTGGGGATACGCAGTATTTT. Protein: CASSQGAGDTQYF.

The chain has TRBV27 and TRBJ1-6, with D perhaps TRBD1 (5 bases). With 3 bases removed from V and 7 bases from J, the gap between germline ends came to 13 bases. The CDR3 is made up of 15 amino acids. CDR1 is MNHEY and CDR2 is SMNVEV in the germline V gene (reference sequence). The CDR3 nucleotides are TGTGCCAGCAGTTTGTCCGGGGCGGGGAATTCACCCCTCCACTTT. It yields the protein CASSLSGAGNSPLHF.